The 2 T cell receptor beta chains below were found in one sample sequenced in a study of T cell changes during pregnancy in multiple sclerosis. Here immunoSEQ multiplex PCR was the method, and the copy in TCRdb shows in-frame clones only, minus some. Here the sample spans about 110,000 clones, under 95% being singletons. Sequences were derived from peripheral blood, sampled in the third trimester of pregnancy. These TCRs come from a female donor in good health, enrolled as a control in a pregnancy study.

The chain combines TRBV9 with TRBJ1-2, with TRBD1 as a possible D gene (5 bases). Germline values: CDR1 SGDLS, CDR2 YYNGEE. The CDR3 totals 18 residues. The V end lost 4 bases, the J end lost 6 bases, and 28 bases lay between the germline ends. CDR3 amino acids: CASSTYSVGGESLDGYTF. Here the CDR3 DNA reads TGTGCCAGCAGCACATACTCGGTGGGGGGGGAGTCCTTAGATGGCTACACCTTC.

The rearrangement uses TRBV9 and TRBJ2-3; unclear D gene. The CDR3 is 11 amino acids. The ends were cut back, 0 bases at V and 6 bases at J, with 2 bases in the middle. Germline CDR1 is SGDLS and CDR2 is YYNGEE. CDR3 loop: CASSVADTQYF. Here the CDR3 DNA reads TGTGCCAGCAGCGTAGCGGATACGCAGTATTTT. The full variable domain, its missing parts supplied by reference TRBV9 and TRBJ2-3, is DSGVTQTPKHLITATGQRVTLRCSPRSGDLSVYWYQQSLDQGLQFLIQYYNGEERAKGNILERFSAQQFPDLHSELNLSSLELGDSALYFCASSVADTQYFGPGTRLTVL.